The subject of this entry is one TCR beta chain. This sample is drawn from a study of cytomegalovirus exposure and HLA in healthy donors. Method: immunoSEQ multiplex PCR; TCRdb's copy keeps in-frame clones and lacks some. Seen here are some 60,000 clones, approximately 96% observed once, and the top ten hold about 4.3%. Germline V gene sequence: CDR1 KGHSY, CDR2 FQNENV. V was cut by 4 bases and J by 1 base, with 7 bases left in between. The CDR3 has 13 amino acids. The genes are TRBV16 and TRBJ1-1; no firm D call. The specimen sequenced was PBMCs. This TCR was sampled from a man between 18 and 29 years old in good health and CMV-seropositive. The DNA for the CDR3 is TGTGCCAGCAGCCGTGAGGGGAACACTGAAGCTTTCTTT. Amino acids: CASSREGNTEAFF. Combining the CDR3 with reference TRBV16 and TRBJ1-1 gives the whole variable domain GEEVAQTPKHLVRGEGQKAKLYCAPIKGHSYVFWYQQVLKNEFKFLISFQNENVFDETGMPKERFSAKCLPNSPCSLEIQATKLEDSAVYFCASSREGNTEAFFGQGTRLTVV.